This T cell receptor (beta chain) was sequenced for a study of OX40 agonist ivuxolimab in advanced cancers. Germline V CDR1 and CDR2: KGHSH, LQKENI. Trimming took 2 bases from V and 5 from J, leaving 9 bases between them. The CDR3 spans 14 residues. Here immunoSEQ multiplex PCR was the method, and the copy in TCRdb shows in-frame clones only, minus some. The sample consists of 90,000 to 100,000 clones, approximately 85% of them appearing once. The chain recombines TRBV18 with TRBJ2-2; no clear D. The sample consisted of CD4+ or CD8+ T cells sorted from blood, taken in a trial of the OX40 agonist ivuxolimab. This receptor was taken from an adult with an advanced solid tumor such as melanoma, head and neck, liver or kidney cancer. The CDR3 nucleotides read TGTGCCAGCTCACCAGGCGGAGCTACCGGGGAGCTGTTTTTT. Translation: CASSPGGATGELFF. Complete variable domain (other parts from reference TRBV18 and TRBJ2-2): NAGVMQNPRHLVRRRGQEARLRCSPMKGHSHVYWYRQLPEEGLKFMVYLQKENIIDESGMPKERFSAEFPKEGPSILRIQQVVRGDSAAYFCASSPGGATGELFFGEGSRLTVL.